Below are 2 T cell receptor beta chains sequenced from a single sample in a study of CD8 T cells in Susac syndrome. An input of 0.5 to 1 ug of RNA was subjected to reverse transcription using random hexamers. MiXCR, applied by TCRdb to the immunoSEQ multiplex PCR reads, yields one record per CDR3 protein. The data show 100,000 to 150,000 distinct CDR3 sequences, nearly 95% seen once. Sequencing was performed on CD4+ T cells from PBMCs. The source is a human donor in good health.

The V call is TRBV12-3 or TRBV12-4, the J call TRBJ2-7; 12 bases line up with TRBD2. The length of the CDR3 is 18 residues. V was pared by 1 base and J by 3 bases, with 10 bases of the junction left unmatched. CDR3 in DNA: TGTGCCAGCAGTTTAGGTCCGACTAGCGGGAGACGGGGCTACGAGCAGTACTTC. Translated: CASSLGPTSGRRGYEQYF.

In its sample, this clonotype was seen once. The V call is TRBV3-1, the J call TRBJ2-7; no clear D. V was clipped by 1 base and J by 9 bases, with 10 bases between them. The V gene's germline CDR1 is LGHDT and CDR2 YNNKEL (reference sequence). The CDR3 loop spans 12 amino acids. The CDR3 DNA sequence: TGTGCCAGCAGCCAAGTCGGACGCGGGCAGTACTTC. This sequence encodes CASSQVGRGQYF.